This TCR beta chain was retrieved from a study of T-cell memory formation after mild COVID-19. The wider study: Among the donors, TCR clusters were largely specific to each donor.

TCR alpha and TCR beta cDNA libraries carrying sample barcodes and UMIs came from 5'RACE with constant-segment primers. TCRdb processed the 5' RACE reads anew with MiXCR; each CDR3 protein has one entry. The sample holds 49,000 or so distinct CDR3 sequences; around 7.3% are singletons and the top ten take 1.4%. This clonotype was counted at least ten times. The length of the CDR3 is 15 residues. V shed 4 bases and J 4 bases; nucleotides not matched to a gene: 8. The germline CDR1 and CDR2 sequences are LGHNT and FRNRAP. The sequencing sample was made of PBMCs or a T cell subset sorted from them (not recorded which). The chain recombines TRBV12-5 with TRBJ2-3, with 7 nucleotides matching TRBD2. The receptor comes from a man younger than 35 who had mild COVID-19 (a few samples of this study predate the infection). Cell type and time point are not known. The CDR3: CASGSDSGLPDTQYF. The CDR3 bases are TGTGCTAGTGGTTCTGACTCGGGACTACCAGATACGCAGTATTTT.